This TCR beta chain was profiled in a study of beta chain features in type 1 diabetes. Regarding the study as a whole: In all four CD4+ subsets, TCRB CDR3 length was significantly, moderately reduced in type 1 diabetes.

V lost 11 bases and J lost 3, with 14 bases in between. Germline CDR1 and CDR2: MDHEN and SYDVKM. The CDR3 covers 12 residues. A single heparinised blood sample, averaging about 120 mL, was obtained per donor. CD4+ cells of the naive, central memory, regulatory and stem cell-like memory types were sorted via CD45RO/CCR7/CD25/CD127/CD95/CD27. Points on this clone: Its antigen remains unknown.

Expressed TCRB transcripts were sequenced after all isolated RNA was converted to cDNA. Some clones are missing from TCRdb's copy, which holds only in-frame ones; the method was immunoSEQ multiplex PCR. The sample holds hundreds of thousands of clones, around 15% seen once. The receptor's source is a man between 18 and 29 years old with type 1 diabetes. Sequencing used naive CD4+ T cells from blood. This rearrangement joins TRBV28 to TRBJ2-7, with D perhaps TRBD1 (5 bases). The CDR3 sequence is CAWGNRNYEQYF. The CDR3 nucleotides read TGTGCCTGGGGCAACCGGAACTACGAGCAGTACTTC.